This entry concerns a single T cell receptor (beta chain). The CDR3 is 14 residues long. The germline V gene has CDR1 LNHDA and CDR2 SQIVND (reference sequence). The V and J ends lost 6 bases and 8 bases respectively, with 16 bases between them. Per the study methods: The authors estimated nucleated cell counts from reference gene primer amplification. The method was immunoSEQ multiplex PCR; TCRdb's version includes in-frame clones alone and lacks a portion of them. The V and J calls and clone size come from that table; D and trimming were worked out from the DNA. The sample has approximately 94,000 clones; about 83% are singletons. This sample is part of a study of blood T cell repertoires in COVID-19. On the study more broadly: Sample material is recorded as cDNA or gDNA derived from T cells, B-cell-depleted T cells, or PBMCs.

The rearrangement joins TRBV19 to TRBJ1-4; D ambiguous. This clonotype was obtained from a human donor in a cohort sampled during active COVID-19. The sample was peripheral blood. CDR3 residues: CASRGSGEVEKLFF. CDR3 nucleotide sequence: TGTGCCAGTAGGGGGTCCGGGGAGGTCGAAAAACTGTTTTTT.